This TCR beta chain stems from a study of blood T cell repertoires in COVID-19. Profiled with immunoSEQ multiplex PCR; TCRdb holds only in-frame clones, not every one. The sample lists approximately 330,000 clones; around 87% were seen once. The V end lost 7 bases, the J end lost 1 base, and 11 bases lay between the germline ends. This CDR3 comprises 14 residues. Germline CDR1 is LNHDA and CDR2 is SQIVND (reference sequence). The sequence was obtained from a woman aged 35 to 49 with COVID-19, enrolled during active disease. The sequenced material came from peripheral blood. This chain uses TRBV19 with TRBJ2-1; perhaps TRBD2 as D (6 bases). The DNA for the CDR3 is TGTGCCAGTAAAACCGGGACTTCCTACAATGAGCAGTTCTTC. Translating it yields CASKTGTSYNEQFF. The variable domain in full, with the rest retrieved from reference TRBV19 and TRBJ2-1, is DGGITQSPKYLFRKEGQNVTLSCEQNLNHDAMYWYRQDPGQGLRLIYYSQIVNDFQKGDIAEGYSVSREKKESFPLTVTSAQKNPTAFYLCASKTGTSYNEQFFGPGTRLTVL.